A selection of T cell receptor beta chains follows, all from one sample in a study of beta chain features in type 1 diabetes. Repertoires were generated with immunoSEQ multiplex PCR, while TCRdb's copy carries only in-frame clones and drops some. The top ten hold about 0.02% of the sample, which has 860,000 or so clones, around a sixth seen once. What was sequenced was naive CD4+ T cells from blood. The receptors were gathered from a woman younger than 30 in good health. Each CDR3 is given without its conserved first and last residue. Rows give clone size only sometimes, using once, few, many, or a class for an expanded clone.

>NA|TRBV25-1|TRBJ1-2
ASRGDRGHGYT
>few|TRBV5-1|TRBJ2-5
ASSPSGLGAQETQY
>NA|TRBV27|TRBJ2-2
ASSRTGVAGELF
>NA|TRBV28|TRBJ2-1
ASSSGQNNEQF
>NA|TRBV19|TRBJ2-5
ASSIKGLAGKETQY
>NA|TRBV28|TRBJ2-4
ASSPPPYRLQNIQY
>NA|TRBV29-1|TRBJ1-4
SVGDSNEKLF
>NA|TRBV28|TRBJ2-3
ASSYLAGGMADTQY
>NA|TRBV7-3|TRBJ2-3
ASSWGSRTDTQY
>NA|TRBV10-3|TRBJ2-1
AISAELADVGDEQF
>NA|TRBV9|TRBJ2-1
ASSVGGNRYNEQF
>few|TRBV11-2|TRBJ2-5
ASNRGTGGYGKTQY
>few|TRBV7-2|TRBJ2-7
ASSLVSANPYEQY
>few|TRBV2|TRBJ2-3
ASSVFTDTQY
>NA|TRBV5-1|TRBJ1-1
ASSGTAGIAEAF
>few|TRBV2|TRBJ2-7
ASRDGLAGSYYEQY
>NA|TRBV7-3|TRBJ2-5
ASSPGTSGRHVETQY
>NA|TRBV11-2|TRBJ2-5
ASTKTGRETQY
>few|TRBV5-1|TRBJ1-1
ASSSRTVNTEAF
>few|TRBV7-9|TRBJ1-1
ASSFNYMNTEAF
>few|TRBV7-2|TRBJ1-2
ASSPSPNYGYT
>few|TRBV23-1|TRBJ1-1
ASSQSRGDEAF
>NA|TRBV7-8|TRBJ2-3
ASSAHPSGRATDTQY
>NA|TRBV7-9|TRBJ2-1
ASSQGNEQF
>few|TRBV7-8|TRBJ2-1
ASSPTKTSGRTNEQF
>few|TRBV2|TRBJ2-5
ASKPGQGGETQY
>NA|TRBV7-7|TRBJ2-5
ASSPSYGDRETQY